The 8 T cell receptor beta chains listed next were all sequenced from one sample in a study of blood T cell repertoires in COVID-19. Repertoires were generated with immunoSEQ multiplex PCR, while TCRdb's copy carries only in-frame clones and drops some. The sample consists of approximately 90,000 clones, roughly 80% of them appearing once. Sequencing was carried out using peripheral blood. These receptors were taken from an older man with acute or convalescent COVID-19.

This clone was detected once. The chain links TRBV24-1 to TRBJ2-2; TRBD1 is a possible D gene (5 bases). This CDR3 is 16 amino acids long. V lost 3 bases, J lost 4 bases, and 14 bases lay in between. Germline V gives CDR1 KGHDR, CDR2 SFDVKD. The CDR3 region has the DNA TGTGCCACCAGTGATCAGGGTGCCCAGGGCACCGGGGAGCTGTTTTTT. Amino acid sequence: CATSDQGAQGTGELFF.

The genes are TRBV7-2 and TRBJ2-2; 7 bases are a match to TRBD1. The CDR3 consists of 14 residues. Germline trimming cut 5 bases from V and 4 bases from J; bases unmatched to any gene: 4. Germline V CDR1 and CDR2: SGHTA, FQGNSA. This CDR3 is CASSLTGSTGELFF. The CDR3 region has the DNA TGTGCCAGCAGCCTGACAGGGTCCACCGGGGAGCTGTTTTTT.

This clone has a handful of counts. This chain connects TRBV2 to TRBJ2-1, with TRBD1 identical over 8 bases. After removal of 10 bases from V and 8 bases from J, the junction contained 7 bases not matched to a gene. This CDR3 has 12 amino acids. The V gene's germline CDR1 is SNHLY and CDR2 FYNNEI. The CDR3: CATSTGEDEQFF. CDR3 in DNA: TGTGCCACCTCGACAGGGGAGGATGAGCAGTTCTTC.

This rearrangement joins TRBV5-1 to TRBJ1-4, with D hard to call. The CDR3 totals 13 residues. Trimming left V 4 bases short and J 12 bases short, with 16 bases between. Germline lookup yields CDR1 SGHRS and CDR2 YFSETQ. The CDR3 coding sequence is TGCGCCAGCAGCATGGACCCCGGGAGAGAACTGTTTTTT. This gives the protein CASSMDPGRELFF.

This clone was seen only a few times. The chain is built from TRBV7-2 and TRBJ1-5; D uncertain. Germline V CDR1 and CDR2: SGHTA, FQGNSA. Trimming removed 1 base at V and 2 bases at J, with 12 bases between. The CDR3 covers 16 residues. The CDR3 is CASSLDPYSRNQPQHF. CDR3 bases: TGTGCCAGCAGCTTAGATCCGTACAGCCGCAATCAGCCCCAGCATTTT.

This clone showed up just a few times. This chain joins TRBV5-1 and TRBJ1-1; 9 bases line up with TRBD1. CDR3 length: 15 residues. Germline CDR1 and CDR2: SGHRS and YFSETQ. V was pared by 4 bases and J by 2 bases, with 6 bases of the junction left unmatched. The CDR3 DNA is TGCGCCAGCAGCAAGGACAGGGGAAGTAACACTGAAGCTTTCTTT. This sequence encodes CASSKDRGSNTEAFF.

This clone was observed a handful of times. V usage is TRBV15 and J usage is TRBJ1-1; a possible D gene is TRBD1 (5 bases). With 1 base removed from V and 6 bases from J, the gap between germline ends came to 12 bases. The CDR3 loop spans 14 amino acids. Germline V gives CDR1 LNHNV, CDR2 YYDKDF (reference sequence). The CDR3 region has the DNA TGTGCCACCAGCAGAGGTGGGGGGGTGGCTGAAGCTTTCTTT. Translation: CATSRGGGVAEAFF.

The chain recombines TRBV11-2 with TRBJ2-1; 7 bases fit TRBD1. Looked up from germline, CDR1 is SGHAT and CDR2 is FQNNGV. The CDR3 totals 15 residues. Trimming removed 5 bases from V and 1 base from J; junction bases left unmatched: 5. CDR3 sequence: CASSLDRASYNEQFF. CDR3 nucleotide sequence: TGTGCCAGCAGCCTCGACAGGGCATCCTACAATGAGCAGTTCTTC.